The clone carrying this T cell receptor (beta chain) was counted only a few times. Its specificity is unknown. Time point of the sample: healthy volunteer bleed at 6 weeks. Unfractionated whole blood yielded total RNA. Individual cDNA molecules had unique molecular identifiers attached to them by the library. Original processing methods: Ranging from roughly 23,224 to 690,600, TCR counts per sample had a median value of around 90,000. Using its own MiXCR run on the RACE reads, TCRdb lists one record per CDR3 protein. None of the V and J calls come from the authors' own analysis; TCRdb made them. The data show about 37,000 distinct CDR3 sequences, approximately 5.5% seen once. The data were taken from a study of human T cells and chemical hapten exposure. Study-level information: From small differences in pooled library volume came most of the variation in per-sample TCR yields. General study points: TCRs exceeding 1 in 1000 frequency stayed unchanged with DPC sensitization.

V dropped 0 bases and J dropped 4 bases, with 10 bases sitting between them. CDR3 size: 15 residues. CDR1 is LNHNV and CDR2 is YYDKDF in the germline V gene (reference sequence). Sequences were obtained from whole blood. This clonotype was sampled from a human donor in good health. Some clones in this sample may be carry-over from other donors' samples. The V and J genes are TRBV15 and TRBJ2-1; no clear D. CDR3 DNA: TGTGCCACCAGCAGAGATAAGGCAAATTACAATGAGCAGTTCTTC. Amino acid sequence: CATSRDKANYNEQFF.